The clone carrying this T cell receptor beta chain was found many times. Its matching antigen is unknown. The record originates from a study of T cell repertoires in cytomegalovirus infection. Study-wide context: Evidence of both CMV infection and a matching HLA type came from public TCR beta signatures. Overall study results and limits: Based on cumulative public TCR beta family frequency, carriers of CMV plus the relevant HLA were identified. Ex vivo responses were dominated by HLA-C-restricted CMV-specific TCR beta clonotypes.

The CDR3 spans 17 residues. Germline V lookup: CDR1 SGHTA, CDR2 FQGNSA. Trimming at V came to 8 bases and at J to 1 base, leaving 16 bases not matched to a gene. TCRdb reprocessed the reads via MiXCR and lists one record per CDR3 protein. Of about 450,000 distinct CDR3 sequences listed, under 40% are singletons. Sequencing used PBMCs. The receptor comes from a human donor in good health (CMV status not recorded). Some clones in this sample may be carry-over from other donors' samples. The chain combines TRBV7-2 with TRBJ1-1, with 7 bases lining up with TRBD1. CDR3 residues: CASAARQGTVGNTEAFF. The CDR3 DNA reads TGTGCCAGCGCCGCACGACAGGGTACGGTGGGGAACACTGAAGCTTTCTTT.